A selection of T cell receptor beta chains follows, all from one sample in a study of cytomegalovirus exposure and HLA in healthy donors. Profiling relied on immunoSEQ multiplex PCR, and the TCRdb table lists in-frame clones only, not all of them. The sample lists about 76,000 clones; 78% were seen once. Sequencing used PBMCs. These receptors all come from a male donor in good health and CMV-seropositive. Each CDR3 is given with its conserved first and last residue. D genes are given only for firm matches. Part of the rows lack a size; the others show once, few, many or a class for expanded clones.

j_call | v_call | clone_size | d_call | cdr3_aa | cdr3_nt
TRBJ2-1 | TRBV9 | . | TRBD2 | CASSTNRVRWTSGISPTDEQFF | TGTGCCAGCAGCACAAACAGGGTAAGGTGGACTAGCGGGATCTCGCCGACTGATGAGCAGTTCTTC
TRBJ2-7 | TRBV27 | . | TRBD1 | CASSHRGPSYEQYF | TGTGCCAGCAGTCACAGGGGGCCCTCCTACGAGCAGTACTTC
TRBJ2-3 | TRBV19 | once | . | CASSTLPGEGTDTQYF | TGTGCCAGTAGTACCTTACCGGGAGAGGGCACAGATACGCAGTATTTT
TRBJ2-7 | TRBV6-6 | few | . | CASSPPGPRIRGEQYF | TGTGCCAGCAGTCCCCCCGGGCCGAGAATAAGGGGCGAGCAGTACTTC
TRBJ1-4 | TRBV27 | . | TRBD1 | CASSPDREGGKLFF | TGTGCCAGCAGTCCTGACAGGGAAGGTGGAAAACTGTTTTTT
TRBJ1-2 | TRBV7-3 | . | . | CASSLTQAYGYTF | TGTGCCAGCAGCTTAACGCAAGCCTATGGCTACACCTTC
TRBJ1-1 | TRBV7-2 | . | TRBD1 | CASRKTGTTEAFF | TGTGCCAGCAGGAAGACAGGGACCACTGAAGCTTTCTTT
TRBJ2-3 | TRBV15 | few | TRBD2 | CATSRERLAGTDTQYF | TGTGCCACCAGCAGAGAAAGGCTAGCGGGCACAGATACGCAGTATTTT
TRBJ2-7 | TRBV28 | . | TRBD1 | CASSLWGQGVNEQYF | TGTGCCAGCAGTTTATGGGGACAGGGAGTCAACGAGCAGTACTTC
TRBJ2-7 | TRBV5-1 | . | . | CASSLAGPDYEQYF | TGCGCCAGCAGCTTGGCGGGTCCCGACTACGAGCAGTACTTC
TRBJ2-3 | TRBV6-1 | . | TRBD1 | CASRTGGGNWDTQYF | TGTGCCAGCCGGACAGGGGGCGGCAATTGGGATACGCAGTATTTT
TRBJ2-5 | TRBV5-6 | few | . | CASSFSETQYF | TGTGCCAGCAGCTTCTCCGAGACCCAGTACTTC
TRBJ2-2 | TRBV23-1 | . | TRBD1 | CASSQSYSPLERQGGNTGELFF | TGCGCCAGCAGTCAATCGTATAGTCCTCTAGAGCGACAGGGGGGGAACACCGGGGAGCTGTTTTTT
TRBJ2-7 | TRBV5-1 | . | . | CASSLIGTDSYEQYF | TGCGCCAGCAGCTTGATCGGTACAGACTCCTACGAGCAGTACTTC
TRBJ1-1 | TRBV7-3 | once | TRBD1 | CASSLTGTTEAFF | TGTGCCAGCAGCCTGACAGGGACCACTGAAGCTTTCTTT
TRBJ2-3 | TRBV5-6 | . | . | CASSYDGLQNTQYF | TGTGCCAGCAGCTACGACGGACTACAGAATACGCAGTATTTT
TRBJ2-5 | TRBV2 | . | TRBD2 | CASMGGARETQYF | TGTGCCAGCATGGGAGGGGCTAGGGAGACCCAGTACTTC
TRBJ2-1 | TRBV19 | . | . | CATQTYNEQFF | TGTGCCACCCAAACCTACAATGAGCAGTTCTTC
TRBJ1-1 | TRBV7-2 | . | . | CASSLNRLNTEAFF | TGTGCCAGCAGCTTAAACAGGCTAAACACTGAAGCTTTCTTT
TRBJ2-1 | TRBV15 | . | TRBD1 | CATSRQTGGSYNEQFF | TGTGCCACCAGCAGACAGACAGGGGGGAGTTACAATGAGCAGTTCTTC
TRBJ2-7 | TRBV9 | . | . | CASSVGILANEQYF | TGTGCCAGCAGCGTAGGGATTCTAGCGAACGAGCAGTACTTC
TRBJ1-2 | TRBV27 | . | TRBD1 | CASSHVAGGYYGYTF | TGTGCCAGCAGCCACGTGGCAGGGGGATACTATGGCTACACCTTC
TRBJ1-2 | TRBV4-1 | . | . | CASSQLSGVFGYTF | TGCGCCAGCAGCCAATTGTCAGGGGTCTTTGGCTACACCTTC
TRBJ2-7 | TRBV5-1 | . | TRBD1 | CASSSTGIAYEQYF | TGCGCCAGCAGCTCGACAGGGATTGCCTACGAGCAGTACTTC
TRBJ2-3 | TRBV15 | . | . | CATSSTRLTSTDTQYF | TGTGCCACCAGCAGCACCCGACTAACTAGCACAGATACGCAGTATTTT
TRBJ2-7 | TRBV9 | . | . | CASSVEGRAYEQYF | TGTGCCAGCAGCGTAGAGGGCAGGGCGTACGAGCAGTACTTC
TRBJ2-3 | TRBV6-6 | . | TRBD1 | CASSLGTGESDTQYF | TGTGCCAGCAGCCTAGGGACAGGGGAATCAGATACGCAGTATTTT
TRBJ2-7 | TRBV10-1 | . | . | CASSESKGGEQYF | TGCGCCAGCAGTGAGTCGAAAGGGGGCGAGCAGTACTTC
TRBJ2-2 | TRBV28 | few | TRBD2 | CASRSGLAGETGELFF | TGTGCCAGCAGATCCGGACTAGCGGGAGAGACCGGGGAGCTGTTTTTT
TRBJ2-1 | TRBV20-1 | . | . | CSANGHEQFF | TGCAGTGCCAATGGGCATGAGCAGTTCTTC
TRBJ1-2 | TRBV5-1 | . | TRBD1 | CASSFEQGARGYTF | TGCGCCAGCAGCTTTGAACAGGGGGCGCGTGGCTACACCTTC
TRBJ2-1 | TRBV5-1 | . | . | CASSLQGQNEQFF | TGCGCCAGCAGCTTGCAGGGTCAAAATGAGCAGTTCTTC
TRBJ2-3 | TRBV6-1 | . | TRBD2 | CASSEGGVSTDTQYF | TGTGCCAGCAGTGAGGGGGGGGTTAGCACAGATACGCAGTATTTT
TRBJ2-1 | TRBV5-1 | . | TRBD2 | CASSSSGPSYNEQFF | TGCGCCAGCAGCTCTAGCGGTCCGTCCTACAATGAGCAGTTCTTC
TRBJ2-5 | TRBV15 | . | . | CATTMEHGQETQYF | TGTGCCACCACCATGGAGCACGGACAAGAGACCCAGTACTTC
TRBJ2-2 | TRBV5-4 | . | TRBD2 | CASSLSGGQNPTGELFF | TGTGCCAGCAGCTTGTCGGGGGGTCAGAACCCAACCGGGGAGCTGTTTTTT
TRBJ2-1 | TRBV9 | . | . | CASRDGDEQFF | TGTGCCAGCAGAGACGGGGATGAGCAGTTCTTC
TRBJ1-1 | TRBV7-9 | few | . | CASSPRGNTEAFF | TGTGCCAGCAGCCCCAGGGGGAACACTGAAGCTTTCTTT
TRBJ2-1 | TRBV6-1 | . | TRBD2 | CASSPTSVSRDEQFF | TGTGCCAGCAGCCCGACTAGCGTATCAAGGGATGAGCAGTTCTTC
TRBJ1-5 | TRBV6-5 | . | . | CASSRDTDQPQHF | TGTGCCAGCAGTCGGGACACAGATCAGCCCCAGCATTTT
TRBJ2-1 | TRBV10-3 | . | TRBD1 | CAVRQGAGYNEQFF | TGTGCCGTCAGACAGGGGGCGGGGTACAATGAGCAGTTCTTC
TRBJ1-1 | TRBV5-6 | . | . | CASSTLGQYDTEAFF | TGTGCCAGCAGCACACTAGGACAGTACGACACTGAAGCTTTCTTT
TRBJ2-2 | TRBV2 | . | TRBD2 | CASRPTSGRAGTGELFF | TGTGCCAGCAGGCCGACTAGCGGGAGGGCCGGCACCGGGGAGCTGTTTTTT
TRBJ2-7 | TRBV6-6 | . | TRBD2 | CASSYSPSGMLGEQYF | TGTGCCAGCAGTTACTCACCTAGCGGGATGTTGGGCGAGCAGTACTTC
TRBJ1-1 | TRBV6-5 | . | TRBD1 | CASRADRVRNTEAFF | TGTGCCAGCAGGGCTGACAGGGTTCGAAACACTGAAGCTTTCTTT
TRBJ2-3 | TRBV4-3 | . | TRBD1 | CASSQDWTGATDTQYF | TGCGCCAGCAGCCAAGATTGGACAGGGGCCACAGATACGCAGTATTTT
TRBJ2-3 | TRBV7-9 | . | TRBD2 | CASSRPNGAGLSVTDTQYF | TGTGCCAGCAGCCGACCAAACGGAGCGGGGCTTAGCGTCACAGATACGCAGTATTTT
TRBJ2-1 | TRBV19 | . | TRBD2 | CASSPGTSGSNEQFF | TGTGCCAGTAGTCCCGGGACTAGCGGGAGTAATGAGCAGTTCTTC
TRBJ2-2 | TRBV10-3 | . | TRBD2 | CAISDGTSGRLVGELFF | TGTGCCATCAGTGACGGGACTAGCGGGAGGTTGGTCGGGGAGCTGTTTTTT
TRBJ1-1 | TRBV5-1 | . | TRBD1 | CASITGTGSGTEAFF | TGCGCCAGCATAACAGGGACAGGGTCTGGCACTGAAGCTTTCTTT
TRBJ1-5 | TRBV28 | few | . | CASRPTGNSGQPQHF | TGTGCCAGCAGACCCACAGGGAACTCCGGTCAGCCCCAGCATTTT
TRBJ1-5 | TRBV4-1 | once | TRBD1 | CASSQETGASNQPQHF | TGCGCCAGCAGCCAAGAAACAGGGGCTAGCAATCAGCCCCAGCATTTT
TRBJ2-3 | TRBV15 | . | TRBD2 | CATGSGGETDTQYF | TGTGCCACGGGGTCGGGAGGGGAGACAGATACGCAGTATTTT
TRBJ1-3 | TRBV5-1 | . | TRBD1 | CASSKGDRGRGNTIYF | TGCGCCAGCAGCAAGGGGGACAGGGGGCGAGGAAACACCATATATTTT
TRBJ2-5 | TRBV7-9 | . | . | CASSLGGRSVKETQYF | TGTGCCAGCAGCTTGGGGGGACGAAGCGTCAAAGAGACCCAGTACTTC
TRBJ2-2 | TRBV4-1 | . | . | CASSQGSRATGELFF | TGCGCCAGCAGCCAAGGTTCCAGGGCGACCGGGGAGCTGTTTTTT
TRBJ2-1 | TRBV15 | . | . | CATRSGEGSVSYNEQFF | TGTGCCACCAGGTCCGGAGAAGGTAGTGTCTCCTACAATGAGCAGTTCTTC
TRBJ2-3 | TRBV7-2 | . | . | CASSSSGTRADTQYF | TGTGCCAGCAGCTCCTCCGGGACTCGGGCTGATACGCAGTATTTT
TRBJ2-7 | TRBV10-1 | . | TRBD1 | CASSTGAYEQYF | TGCGCCAGCAGTACAGGGGCCTACGAGCAGTACTTC